The sequence of this TCR beta chain was determined in a study of T-cell reconstitution after alpha-beta-depleted transplantation in children. Germline V gene lookup returns CDR1 SGHRS and CDR2 YFSETQ. Trimming at V came to 3 bases and at J to 7 bases, leaving 10 bases not matched to a gene. CDR3 length equals 15 residues. Unique molecular identifiers were used to barcode this TCRbeta library. TCRdb fed the PCR reads into MiXCR, producing one record per CDR3 protein. The table records 330,000 or so distinct CDR3 sequences, around a tenth of them present only once. The genes are TRBV5-1 and TRBJ2-7, with 10 bases aligning to TRBD1. The sample consisted of PBMCs from the stem cell graft donor, taken from the stem cell graft. This TCR was recovered from a human donor who donated a stem cell graft to a child with acute lymphoblastic leukemia. CDR3 residues: CASSYPGTGVQEQYF. The CDR3 DNA sequence: TGCGCCAGCAGCTACCCCGGGACAGGGGTTCAGGAGCAGTACTTC.